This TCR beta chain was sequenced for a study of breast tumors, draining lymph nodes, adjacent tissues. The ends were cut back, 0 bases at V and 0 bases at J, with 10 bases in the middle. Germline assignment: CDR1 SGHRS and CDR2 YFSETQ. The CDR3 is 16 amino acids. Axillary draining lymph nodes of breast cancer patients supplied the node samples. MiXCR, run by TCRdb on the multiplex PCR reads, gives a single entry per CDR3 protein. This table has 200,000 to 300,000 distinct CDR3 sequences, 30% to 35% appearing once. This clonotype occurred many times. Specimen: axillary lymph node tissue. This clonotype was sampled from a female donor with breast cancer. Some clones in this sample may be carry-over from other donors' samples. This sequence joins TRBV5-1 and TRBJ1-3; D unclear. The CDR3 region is CASSLVAGDSGNTIYF. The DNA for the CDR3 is TGCGCCAGCAGCTTGGTTGCGGGAGACTCTGGAAACACCATATATTTT.